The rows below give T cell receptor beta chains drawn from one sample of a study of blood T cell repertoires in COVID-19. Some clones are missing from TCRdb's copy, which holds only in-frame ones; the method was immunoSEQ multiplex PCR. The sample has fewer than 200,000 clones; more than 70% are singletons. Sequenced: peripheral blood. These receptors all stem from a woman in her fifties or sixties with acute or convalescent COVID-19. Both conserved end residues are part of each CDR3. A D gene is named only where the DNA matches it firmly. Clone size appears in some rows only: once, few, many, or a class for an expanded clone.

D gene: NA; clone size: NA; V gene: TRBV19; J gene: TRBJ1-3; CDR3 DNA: TGTGCCAGTAGTACCGAGGGAAGAGGGGGAAACACCATATATTTT; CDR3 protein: CASSTEGRGGNTIYF
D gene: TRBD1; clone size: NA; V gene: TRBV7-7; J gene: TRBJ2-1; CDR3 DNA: TGTGCTAGCAGCTTAGGGACAGGGATTGAGCAGTTCTTC; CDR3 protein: CASSLGTGIEQFF
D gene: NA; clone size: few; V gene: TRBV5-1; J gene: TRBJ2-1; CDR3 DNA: TGCGCCAGCAGCTTGGGGTTTAGCTCAAAACGGCTCAATGAGCAGTTCTTC; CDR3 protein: CASSLGFSSKRLNEQFF
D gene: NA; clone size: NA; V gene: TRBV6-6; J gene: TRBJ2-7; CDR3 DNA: TGTGCCAGCAGTTTCTCGGGGGACAGTACTACCTACGAGCAGTACTTC; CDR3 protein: CASSFSGDSTTYEQYF
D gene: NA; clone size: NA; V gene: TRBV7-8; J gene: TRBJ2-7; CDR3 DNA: TGTGCCAGCAGCACCCCCCCGGGATTTAAGGACGAGCAGTACTTC; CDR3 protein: CASSTPPGFKDEQYF
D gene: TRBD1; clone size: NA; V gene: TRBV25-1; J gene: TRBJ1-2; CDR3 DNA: TGTGCCAGCAGTGCCGTAGGGACAGCTAACTATGGCTACACCTTC; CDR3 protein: CASSAVGTANYGYTF
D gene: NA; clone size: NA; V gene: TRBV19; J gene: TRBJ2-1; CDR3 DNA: TGTGCCAGTAGTATTCGGACAGCGAACAATGAGCAGTTCTTC; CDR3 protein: CASSIRTANNEQFF
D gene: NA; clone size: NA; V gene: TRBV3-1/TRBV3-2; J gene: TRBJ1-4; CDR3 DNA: TGTGCCAGCAGCTCCGCGGGGGTGGGGAATGAAAAACTGTTTTTT; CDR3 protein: CASSSAGVGNEKLFF
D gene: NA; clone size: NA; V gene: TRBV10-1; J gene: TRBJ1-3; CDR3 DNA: TGCGCCAGCAGTGAGTCCTCAGGCGACACCATATATTTT; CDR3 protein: CASSESSGDTIYF
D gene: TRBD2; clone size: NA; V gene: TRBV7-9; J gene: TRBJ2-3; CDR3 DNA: TGTGCCAGCAGCACCAGCGGGAGGGGGGTGACAGATACGCAGTATTTT; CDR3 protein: CASSTSGRGVTDTQYF
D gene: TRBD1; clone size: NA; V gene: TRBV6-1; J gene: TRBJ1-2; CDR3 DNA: TGTGCCAGCAGTGTTTCTGGACAGGGGGCGAGGTATGGCTACACCTTC; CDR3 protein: CASSVSGQGARYGYTF
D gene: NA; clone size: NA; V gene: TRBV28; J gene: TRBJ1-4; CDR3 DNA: TGTGCCGTTCCCGGGGGGGCTAATGAAAAACTGTTTTTT; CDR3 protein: CAVPGGANEKLFF
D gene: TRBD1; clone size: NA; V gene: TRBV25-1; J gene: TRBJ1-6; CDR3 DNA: TGTGCCAGCAGCTACGGTTCAGGGGGCAATTCACCCCTCCACTTT; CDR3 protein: CASSYGSGGNSPLHF
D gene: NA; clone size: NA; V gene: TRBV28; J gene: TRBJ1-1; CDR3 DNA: TGTGCCAGCATATCGGGGGACTTTAACACTGAAGCTTTCTTT; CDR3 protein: CASISGDFNTEAFF
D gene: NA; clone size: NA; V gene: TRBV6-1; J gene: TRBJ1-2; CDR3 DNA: TGTGCCAGCAGTGAAGCGGGGGGAGCTGGAGGCTACACCTTC; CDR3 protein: CASSEAGGAGGYTF
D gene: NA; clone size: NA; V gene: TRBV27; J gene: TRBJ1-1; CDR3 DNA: TGTGCCAGCACGGGGGGCAACACTGAAGCTTTCTTT; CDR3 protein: CASTGGNTEAFF
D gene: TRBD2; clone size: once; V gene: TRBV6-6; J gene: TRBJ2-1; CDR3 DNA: TGTGCCAGCAGTTTGCGGGAGGCTTCCTACAATGAGCAGTTCTTC; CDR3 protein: CASSLREASYNEQFF
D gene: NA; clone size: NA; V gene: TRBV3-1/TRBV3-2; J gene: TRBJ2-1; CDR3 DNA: TGTGCCAGCAGCCAAATTTCGGCGGGGGAGCAGTTCTTC; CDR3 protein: CASSQISAGEQFF
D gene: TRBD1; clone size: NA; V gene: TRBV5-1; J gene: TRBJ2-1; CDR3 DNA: TGCGCCAGCAGCTTGGGACAGGGACCCCCCTGGGTCTTC; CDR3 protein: CASSLGQGPPWVF
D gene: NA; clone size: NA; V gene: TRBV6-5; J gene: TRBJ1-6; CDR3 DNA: TGTGCCAGCAGTTACGGAGAGGCTTTGAGCTCACCCCTCCACTTT; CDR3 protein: CASSYGEALSSPLHF
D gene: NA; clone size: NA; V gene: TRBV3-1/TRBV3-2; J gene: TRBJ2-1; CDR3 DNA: TGTGCCAGCAGCCAGGGGGGAGACAGAATTAATGAGCAGTTCTTC; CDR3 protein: CASSQGGDRINEQFF
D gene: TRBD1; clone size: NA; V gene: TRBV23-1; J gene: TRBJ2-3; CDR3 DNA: TGCGCCAGCAGTCAATCCCCCCTGGTGCCGACAGGGGGCTGGACAGATACGCAGTATTTT; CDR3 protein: CASSQSPLVPTGGWTDTQYF
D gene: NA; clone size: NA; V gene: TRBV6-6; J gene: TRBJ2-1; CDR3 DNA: TGTGCCAGCAGACAGGGTTCCTACAATGAGCAGTTCTTC; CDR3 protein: CASRQGSYNEQFF
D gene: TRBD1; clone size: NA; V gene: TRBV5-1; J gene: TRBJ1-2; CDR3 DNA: TGCGCCAGCAGCTTACGGACAGGGTCGGTCTATGGCTACACCTTC; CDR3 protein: CASSLRTGSVYGYTF
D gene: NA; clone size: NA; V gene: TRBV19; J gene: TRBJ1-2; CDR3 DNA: TGTGCCAGTAGTCCCCAGGGGCAGAGGGGCTACACCTTC; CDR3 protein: CASSPQGQRGYTF
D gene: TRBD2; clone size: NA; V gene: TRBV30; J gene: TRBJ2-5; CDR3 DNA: TGTGCCTGGAGTGTAAGACTAGCGGGAGGTGAGACCCAGTACTTC; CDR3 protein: CAWSVRLAGGETQYF
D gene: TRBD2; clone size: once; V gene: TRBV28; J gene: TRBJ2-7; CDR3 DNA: TGTGCCAGCAGTTCGTCGGGACTAGGGTACGAGCAGTACTTC; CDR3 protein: CASSSSGLGYEQYF
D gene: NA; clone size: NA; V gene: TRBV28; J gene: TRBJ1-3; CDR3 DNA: TGTGCCAGCAGTTCGGACAGTTACTCTGGAAACACCATATATTTT; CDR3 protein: CASSSDSYSGNTIYF
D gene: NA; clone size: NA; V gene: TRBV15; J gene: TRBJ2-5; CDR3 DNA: TGTGCCACCAGCAGAGATAGCGGTACCTACCAAGAGACCCAGTACTTC; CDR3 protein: CATSRDSGTYQETQYF
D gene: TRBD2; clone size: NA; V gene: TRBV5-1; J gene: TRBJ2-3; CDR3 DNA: TGCGCCAGCAGCTTGGGGCGGACTAGCGGGAGGACAGATACGCAGTATTTT; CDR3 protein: CASSLGRTSGRTDTQYF
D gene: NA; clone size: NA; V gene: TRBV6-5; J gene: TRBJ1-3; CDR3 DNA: TGTGCCAGCAGTTACTCGTCAGTGATTGGAAACACCATATATTTT; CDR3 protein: CASSYSSVIGNTIYF
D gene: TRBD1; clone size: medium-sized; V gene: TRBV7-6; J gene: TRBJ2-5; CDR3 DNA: TGTGCCAGCAGCCCGAGGACAGGTGGGGAGACCCAGTACTTC; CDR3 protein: CASSPRTGGETQYF
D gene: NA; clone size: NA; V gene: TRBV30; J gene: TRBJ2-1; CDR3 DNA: TGTGCCTGGAGTGCCTCCCACAATGAGCAGTTCTTC; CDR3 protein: CAWSASHNEQFF
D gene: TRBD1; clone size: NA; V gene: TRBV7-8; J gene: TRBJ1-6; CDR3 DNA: TGTGCCAGCAGCTTGGGACAGGATAATTCACCCCTCCACTTT; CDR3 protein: CASSLGQDNSPLHF
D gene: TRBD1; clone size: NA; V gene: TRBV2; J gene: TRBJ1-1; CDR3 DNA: TGTGCCAGCAGGCCGTTGGGACAGATGAACACTGAAGCTTTCTTT; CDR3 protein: CASRPLGQMNTEAFF
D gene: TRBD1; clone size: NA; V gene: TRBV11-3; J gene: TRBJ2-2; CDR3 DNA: TGTGCCAGCAGCGGCCGGACAGGGCCTACCGGGGAGCTGTTTTTT; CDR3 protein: CASSGRTGPTGELFF
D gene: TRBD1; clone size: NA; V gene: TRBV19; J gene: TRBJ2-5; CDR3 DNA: TGTGCCAGTAGTTTGTCACAGGGGGCGCAAACCCAGTACTTC; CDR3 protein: CASSLSQGAQTQYF
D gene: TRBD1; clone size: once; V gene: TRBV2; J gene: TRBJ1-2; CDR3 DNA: TGTGCCAGCAGTCCCGGGACAGGTCCCTATGGCTACACCTTC; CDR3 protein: CASSPGTGPYGYTF
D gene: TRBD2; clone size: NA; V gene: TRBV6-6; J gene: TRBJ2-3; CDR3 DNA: TGTGCCAGCAGTCGACTAGCGGGAACAGATACGCAGTATTTT; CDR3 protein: CASSRLAGTDTQYF
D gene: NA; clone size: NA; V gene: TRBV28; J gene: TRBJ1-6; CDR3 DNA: TGTGCCAGCAGTAGCGGCCAGAATAATAATTCACCCCTCCACTTT; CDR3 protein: CASSSGQNNNSPLHF
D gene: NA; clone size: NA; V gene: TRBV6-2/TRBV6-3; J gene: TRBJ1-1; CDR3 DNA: TGTGCCAGCAGCCTATTAGAAGCTTTCTTT; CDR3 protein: CASSLLEAFF
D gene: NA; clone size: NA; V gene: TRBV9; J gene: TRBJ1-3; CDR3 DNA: TGTGCCAGCAGCGCCTCCACAGGGAACCGCGAATATTTT; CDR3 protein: CASSASTGNREYF
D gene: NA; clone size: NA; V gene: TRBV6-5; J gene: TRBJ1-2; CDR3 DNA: TGTGCCAGCATCGATCCAGGTTCTGGCTACACCTTC; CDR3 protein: CASIDPGSGYTF